These T cell receptor beta chains were read from a single sample in a study of T-cell memory formation after mild COVID-19. MiXCR, applied by TCRdb to the 5' RACE reads, yields one record per CDR3 protein. The sample lists hundreds of thousands of distinct CDR3 sequences, about 13% occurring once. The sequenced sample consisted of PBMCs or a T cell subset sorted from them (not recorded which). These receptors were taken from a man aged 18 to 30 who had mild COVID-19 (a few samples of this study predate the infection). Cell type and time point are not known. Both conserved end residues are part of each CDR3.

>15|TRBV4-1
CASSQVDSYAGELFF
>14|TRBV12-3/TRBV12-4
CASRAGTTKETQYF
>16|TRBV6-5
CASSFSLAGAVETQYF
>13|TRBV6-2/TRBV6-3
CASSNPPGHTQYF
>12|TRBV3-1
CASSQWYGELFF
>11|TRBV7-9
CASSLLWGPFF
>17|TRBV4-3
CASSQGQGLAGADTQYF
>15|TRBV12-3/TRBV12-4
CASSPGQGRNTEAFF
>13|TRBV6-2/TRBV6-3
CASVERQRETQYF
>13|TRBV20-1
CSATDRGNQPQHF